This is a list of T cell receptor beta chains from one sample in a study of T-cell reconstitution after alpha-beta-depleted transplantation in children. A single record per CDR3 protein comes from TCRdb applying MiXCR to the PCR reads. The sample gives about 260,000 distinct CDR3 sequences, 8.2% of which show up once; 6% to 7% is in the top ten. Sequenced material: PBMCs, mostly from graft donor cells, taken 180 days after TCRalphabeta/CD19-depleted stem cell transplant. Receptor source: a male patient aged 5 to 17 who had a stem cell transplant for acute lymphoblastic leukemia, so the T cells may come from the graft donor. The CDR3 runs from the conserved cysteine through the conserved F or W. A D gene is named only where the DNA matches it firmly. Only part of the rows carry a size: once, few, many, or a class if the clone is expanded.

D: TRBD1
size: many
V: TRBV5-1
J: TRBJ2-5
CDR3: CASSWRTGGETQYF
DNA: TGCGCCAGCAGCTGGCGGACAGGCGGCGAGACCCAGTACTTC

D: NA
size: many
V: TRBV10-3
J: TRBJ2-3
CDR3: CAISDELPSTDTQYF
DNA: TGTGCCATCAGTGACGAACTACCTAGCACAGATACGCAGTATTTT

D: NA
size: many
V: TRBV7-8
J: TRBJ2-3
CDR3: CASSRETPSDTQYF
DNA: TGTGCCAGCAGCCGCGAGACGCCTTCAGATACGCAGTATTTT

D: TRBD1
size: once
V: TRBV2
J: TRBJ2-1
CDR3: CTCSLVTRLGTGVNNEQFF
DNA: TGTACCTGCAGTTTAGTGACCCGCTTGGGGACAGGGGTTAACAATGAGCAGTTCTTC

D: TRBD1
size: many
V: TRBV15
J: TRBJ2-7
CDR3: CATSREQGSSYEQYF
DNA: TGTGCCACCAGCAGAGAACAGGGGAGCTCCTACGAGCAGTACTTC

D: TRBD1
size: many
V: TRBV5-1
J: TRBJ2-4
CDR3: CASSFSGGLTAKNIQYF
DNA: TGCGCCAGCAGCTTTTCAGGGGGCCTAACAGCCAAAAACATTCAGTACTTC

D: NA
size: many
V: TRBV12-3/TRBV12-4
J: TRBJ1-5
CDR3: CASSLARSSNQPQHF
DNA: TGTGCCAGCAGTTTAGCCCGAAGTAGCAATCAGCCCCAGCATTTT

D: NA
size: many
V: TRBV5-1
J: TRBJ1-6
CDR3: CASSTGTMGSPLHF
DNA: TGCGCCAGCAGCACCGGGACCATGGGGTCACCCCTCCACTTT

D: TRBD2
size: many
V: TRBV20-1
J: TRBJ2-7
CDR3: CSARGLAGAVEQYF
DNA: TGCAGTGCTAGAGGACTAGCGGGAGCCGTCGAGCAGTACTTC

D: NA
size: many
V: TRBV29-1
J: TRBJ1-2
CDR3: CSVAGTYGYTF
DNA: TGCAGCGTTGCCGGGACCTATGGCTACACCTTC

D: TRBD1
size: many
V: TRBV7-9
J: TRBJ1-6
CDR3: CASSGDRGSYNSPLHF
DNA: TGTGCCAGCAGCGGAGACAGGGGCTCCTATAATTCACCCCTCCACTTT

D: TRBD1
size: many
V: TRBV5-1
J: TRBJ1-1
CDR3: CASSSRGTANTEAFF
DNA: TGCGCCAGCAGCTCTCGCGGGACAGCGAACACTGAAGCTTTCTTT

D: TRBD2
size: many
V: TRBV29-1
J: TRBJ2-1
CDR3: CSVDPGLAGVYSYNEQFF
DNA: TGCAGCGTTGACCCGGGACTAGCGGGGGTTTACTCCTACAATGAGCAGTTCTTC

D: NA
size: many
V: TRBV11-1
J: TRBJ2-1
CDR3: CASSLEAGRANEQSF
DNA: TGTGCCAGCAGCTTAGAGGCGGGGCGGGCCAATGAGCAGTCCTTC

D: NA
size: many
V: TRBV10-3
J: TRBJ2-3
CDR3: CAISESISLQGFTDTQYF
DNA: TGTGCCATCAGTGAGTCGATTTCCCTCCAGGGGTTCACAGATACGCAGTATTTT

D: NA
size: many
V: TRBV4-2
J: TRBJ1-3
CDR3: CASSQGAAGNTIYF
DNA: TGTGCCAGCAGCCAAGGGGCGGCTGGAAACACCATATATTTT

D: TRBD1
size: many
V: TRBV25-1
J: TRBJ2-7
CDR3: CASSRGQGRYEQYF
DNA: TGTGCCAGCAGCCGGGGACAGGGGAGATACGAGCAGTACTTC

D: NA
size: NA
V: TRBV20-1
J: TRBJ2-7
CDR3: CSASPQRGSYEQYF
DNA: TGCAGTGCTAGCCCCCAGAGGGGGTCCTACGAGCAGTACTTC

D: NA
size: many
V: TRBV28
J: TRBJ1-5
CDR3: CASSSRQRFNQPQHF
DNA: TGTGCCAGCAGTTCTAGACAGAGATTCAATCAGCCCCAGCATTTT

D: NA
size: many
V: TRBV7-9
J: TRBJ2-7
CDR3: CASGGGNEQYF
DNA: TGTGCCAGCGGAGGGGGAAACGAGCAGTACTTC

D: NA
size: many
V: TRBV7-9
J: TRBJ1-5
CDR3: CASSQGGNSNQPQHF
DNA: TGTGCCAGCAGCCAAGGAGGGAATAGCAATCAGCCCCAGCATTTT

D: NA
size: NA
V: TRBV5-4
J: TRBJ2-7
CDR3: CASSTRQAPGEQYF
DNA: TGTGCCAGCAGCACCCGACAGGCCCCCGGGGAGCAGTACTTC

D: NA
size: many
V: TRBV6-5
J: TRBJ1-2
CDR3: CASSSPGFLGYYGYTF
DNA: TGTGCCAGCAGTTCCCCGGGATTCTTGGGCTACTATGGCTACACCTTC

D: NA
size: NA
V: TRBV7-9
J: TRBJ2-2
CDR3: CASSLAVGTGELFF
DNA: TGTGCCAGCAGCTTAGCCGTAGGCACCGGGGAGCTGTTTTTT

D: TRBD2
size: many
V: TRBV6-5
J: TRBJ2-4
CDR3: CASSYSLGGRDIQYF
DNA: TGTGCCAGCAGTTACTCCCTGGGGGGGAGGGACATTCAGTACTTC

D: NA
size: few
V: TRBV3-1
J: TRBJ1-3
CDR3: CASSQVPVASGNTIYF
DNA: TGTGCCAGCAGCCAAGTGCCGGTCGCCTCTGGAAACACCATATATTTT

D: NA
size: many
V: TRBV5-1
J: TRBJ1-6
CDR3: CASPWSNSPLHF
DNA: TGCGCCAGCCCCTGGTCCAATTCACCCCTCCACTTT

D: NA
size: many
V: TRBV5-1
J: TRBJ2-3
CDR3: CASSLGSGVGDTQYF
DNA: TGCGCCAGCAGCTTGGGGTCAGGGGTCGGAGATACGCAGTATTTT

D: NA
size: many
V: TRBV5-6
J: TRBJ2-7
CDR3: CASSNWDEQYF
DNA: TGTGCCAGCAGCAACTGGGACGAGCAGTACTTC

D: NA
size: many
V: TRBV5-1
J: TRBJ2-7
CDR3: CASSLESPGEQYF
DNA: TGCGCCAGCAGCTTGGAGTCCCCGGGGGAGCAGTACTTC

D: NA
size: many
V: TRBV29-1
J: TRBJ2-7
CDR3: CSVEDRGRSYEQYF
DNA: TGCAGCGTTGAAGATCGGGGGCGGTCCTACGAGCAGTACTTC

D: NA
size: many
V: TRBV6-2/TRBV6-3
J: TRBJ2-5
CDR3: CASWRPGRETQYF
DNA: TGTGCCAGCTGGAGGCCAGGGAGAGAGACCCAGTACTTC

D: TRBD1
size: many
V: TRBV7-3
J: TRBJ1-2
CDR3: CASSTSGQGNYGYTF
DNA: TGTGCCAGCAGCACCTCAGGACAGGGCAACTATGGCTACACCTTC

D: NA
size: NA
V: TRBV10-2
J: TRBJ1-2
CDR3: CASSVSLHYGYTF
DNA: TGCGCCAGCAGTGTTTCCCTTCATTATGGCTACACCTTC

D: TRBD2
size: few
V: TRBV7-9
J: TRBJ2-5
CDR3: CASSLWPGGRNGETQYF
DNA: TGTGCCAGCAGCCTCTGGCCGGGGGGAAGGAATGGGGAGACCCAGTACTTC

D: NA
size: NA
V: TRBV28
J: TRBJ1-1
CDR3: CASSLIGGSAEAFF
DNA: TGTGCCAGCAGTTTAATTGGGGGCTCCGCTGAAGCTTTCTTT